The 7 T cell receptor beta chains presented below share a single source sample, sequenced in a study of cytomegalovirus exposure and HLA in healthy donors. Primers included in the PCR were 60 Vbeta and 13 Jbeta primers. Some clones are missing from TCRdb's copy, which holds only in-frame ones; the method was immunoSEQ multiplex PCR. The sample lists under 200,000 clones, around four fifths occurring once. Sequencing input: PBMCs. These receptors all stem from a woman aged 30 to 39 in good health and CMV-seronegative.

The chain is built from TRBV18 and TRBJ2-3; TRBD1 matches at 8 bases. Unmatched junction bases numbered 1, after V lost 4 bases and J lost 4 bases. The CDR3 totals 13 residues. Germline V gene lookup returns CDR1 KGHSH and CDR2 LQKENI. CDR3 nucleotides: TGTGCCAGCTCACGGACAGGGCCAGATACGCAGTATTTT. This gives the protein CASSRTGPDTQYF.

The V gene is TRBV4-2, the J gene TRBJ2-5; TRBD2 agrees at 9 bases. The CDR3 has 16 amino acids. Germline loops: CDR1 LGHNA, CDR2 YNFKEQ. V lost 7 bases and J lost 7; bases outside the gene matches: 16. The CDR3 bases are TGTGCCAGCACCCCGGGCGGGGGGGATAAACTGGCGACCCAGTACTTC. Protein product: CASTPGGGDKLATQYF.

The chain is built from TRBV6-1 and TRBJ2-5; D gene uncertain. CDR1 and CDR2 from the germline V gene are MNHNS and SASEGT. Between the trimmed V and J ends, which lost 6 bases and 5 bases, there was a span of 19 bases. The CDR3 runs 15 residues. The CDR3 coding sequence is TGTGCCAGCAGCAGACAACATCGAGATAGGGAGACCCAGTACTTC. As protein: CASSRQHRDRETQYF.

The gene calls are TRBV7-6 and TRBJ1-4; D is possibly TRBD1 (6 bases). The CDR3 loop spans 20 amino acids. V lost 2 bases and J 3 bases, leaving 25 bases between the germline ends. The germline gives CDR1 SGHVS, CDR2 FNYEAQ. Here the CDR3 DNA reads TGTGCCAGCAGCTTACTACCGACGGGAACTACAGGGCGTTCTAATGAAAAACTGTTTTTT. It specifies CASSLLPTGTTGRSNEKLFF.

This clone was seen ten or more times. The J gene is TRBJ1-5, the V gene TRBV14; D perhaps matches TRBD1 (6 bases). Germline-derived CDR1 and CDR2 are SGHDN and FVKESK. The CDR3 runs 17 residues. Trimming removed 8 bases from V and 5 bases from J, with 25 bases in between. CDR3 in amino acids: CASPPRGLRDSHQPQHF. In nucleotides, the CDR3 is TGTGCCAGCCCCCCCAGGGGCCTGAGAGACAGCCATCAGCCCCAGCATTTT.

The V and J genes are TRBV7-9 and TRBJ1-6, with 11 bases that match TRBD1. There are 14 residues in the CDR3. CDR1 and CDR2 (germline): SEHNR, FQNEAQ (reference sequence). After removal of 3 bases from V and 12 bases from J, the junction contained 4 bases not matched to a gene. CDR3 amino acids: CASSLGQGGLPLHF. CDR3 bases: TGTGCCAGCAGCTTGGGACAGGGGGGATTACCCCTCCACTTT.

The J gene is TRBJ1-6, the V gene TRBV7-2; 9 nucleotides match TRBD1. CDR3 length: 16 amino acids. After removal of 1 base from V and 6 bases from J, the junction contained 4 bases not matched to a gene. Germline V lookup: CDR1 SGHTA, CDR2 FQGNSA. Written as DNA, the CDR3 is TGTGCCAGCAGCTTAGTGGGACAGGGTAGTAATTCACCCCTCCACTTT. Translation gives CASSLVGQGSNSPLHF.